This entry is about one T cell receptor beta chain. The data stem from a study of T cell responses to AZD1222 COVID-19 vaccine. Study as a whole: Recipients boosted at about 4 weeks or about 12 weeks are pooled.

Using immunoSEQ multiplex PCR, the repertoire was profiled, and TCRdb retains in-frame clones only, with some absent. The profile shows about 130,000 clones, around 84% of them singletons. The CDR3 extends over 12 amino acids. The V gene lost 6 bases and the J gene lost 2 bases, with 5 bases spanning the gap. From germline, CDR1 is MNHNY and CDR2 SVGAGI (reference sequence). The sequencing here drew on peripheral blood, taken on day 0 of AZD1222 vaccination. The TCR originated in an adult in good health. The V call is TRBV6-6, the J call TRBJ1-3, with unresolved D. The CDR3, as DNA: TGTGCCAGCAGGGATGCTGGAAACACCATATATTTT. Residues: CASRDAGNTIYF.